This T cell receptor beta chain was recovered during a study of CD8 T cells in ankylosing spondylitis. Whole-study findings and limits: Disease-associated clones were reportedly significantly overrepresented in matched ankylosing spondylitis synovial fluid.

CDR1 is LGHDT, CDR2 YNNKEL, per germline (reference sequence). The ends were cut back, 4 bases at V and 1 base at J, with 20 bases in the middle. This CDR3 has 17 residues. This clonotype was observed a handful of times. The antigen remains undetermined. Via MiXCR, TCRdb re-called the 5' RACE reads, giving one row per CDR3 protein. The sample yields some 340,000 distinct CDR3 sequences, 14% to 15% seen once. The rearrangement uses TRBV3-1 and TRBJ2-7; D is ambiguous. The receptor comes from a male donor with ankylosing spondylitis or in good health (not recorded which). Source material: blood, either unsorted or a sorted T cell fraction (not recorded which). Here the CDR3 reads CASSRFDTLLSSYEQYF. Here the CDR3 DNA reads TGTGCCAGCAGCCGTTTTGACACGCTCCTAAGTTCCTACGAGCAGTACTTC.